Listed below are T cell receptor beta chains from one sample, sequenced in a study of regulatory T cells in long-lasting Graves disease. TCRdb ran MiXCR on the multiplex PCR reads and lists one entry per CDR3 protein. The table shows about 420,000 distinct CDR3 sequences, with around 20% occurring only once. The sample consisted of peripheral blood mononuclear cells (PBMCs), taken when the disease was refractory, from a patient treated with antithyroid drugs. The receptors shown here come from a female donor with Graves disease. Both conserved end residues are part of each CDR3. D genes are given only for firm matches. A clone size is listed for some rows: how often the clone was seen (once, few, many), or a class if it is expanded.

d_gene: NA; v_gene: TRBV28; len: 13; abundance: many; j_gene: TRBJ1-2; CDR3aa: CASRITGMEGYTF; CDR3nt: TGTGCCAGCAGAATAACAGGGATGGAAGGCTACACCTTC
d_gene: NA; v_gene: TRBV20-1; len: 15; abundance: many; j_gene: TRBJ1-1; CDR3aa: CSASAGRGLNTEAFF; CDR3nt: TGCAGTGCGAGCGCGGGGAGGGGCCTGAACACTGAAGCTTTCTTT
d_gene: NA; v_gene: TRBV2; len: 19; abundance: few; j_gene: TRBJ2-4; CDR3aa: CASSEPGHLRSLAKNIQYF; CDR3nt: TGTGCCAGCAGTGAACCGGGACATCTCCGTTCCTTAGCCAAAAACATTCAGTACTTC
d_gene: NA; v_gene: TRBV19; len: 13; abundance: NA; j_gene: TRBJ1-5; CDR3aa: CASSMSDLGPQHF; CDR3nt: TGTGCCAGTAGTATGAGTGATCTTGGACCCCAGCATTTT
d_gene: NA; v_gene: TRBV19; len: 15; abundance: many; j_gene: TRBJ1-5; CDR3aa: CASSISGNSNQPQHF; CDR3nt: TGTGCCAGTAGTATTTCGGGGAATAGCAATCAGCCCCAGCATTTT
d_gene: NA; v_gene: TRBV28; len: 16; abundance: NA; j_gene: TRBJ2-2; CDR3aa: CASSPPPTALTGELFF; CDR3nt: TGTGCCAGCAGTCCCCCACCGACGGCCCTGACCGGGGAGCTGTTTTTT
d_gene: NA; v_gene: TRBV19; len: 14; abundance: NA; j_gene: TRBJ2-2; CDR3aa: CASSISRSTGELFF; CDR3nt: TGTGCCAGTAGTATTTCCAGGTCAACCGGGGAGCTGTTTTTT
d_gene: NA; v_gene: TRBV5-1; len: 13; abundance: NA; j_gene: TRBJ2-7; CDR3aa: CASSLDRYYEQYF; CDR3nt: TGCGCCAGCAGCCTCGACAGATACTACGAGCAGTACTTC
d_gene: NA; v_gene: TRBV27; len: 18; abundance: many; j_gene: TRBJ1-1; CDR3aa: CASSPTARRSSMNTEAFF; CDR3nt: TGTGCCAGCAGTCCGACGGCGAGGCGGAGCAGTATGAACACTGAAGCTTTCTTT
d_gene: NA; v_gene: TRBV6-1; len: 16; abundance: many; j_gene: TRBJ2-6; CDR3aa: CASKLEQGAGANVLTF; CDR3nt: TGTGCCAGCAAACTGGAACAGGGAGCTGGGGCCAACGTCCTGACTTTC
d_gene: TRBD1; v_gene: TRBV5-1; len: 16; abundance: many; j_gene: TRBJ1-2; CDR3aa: CASSLYTGVDNYGYTF; CDR3nt: TGTGCCAGCAGCTTATATACAGGGGTCGACAACTATGGCTACACCTTC
d_gene: TRBD1; v_gene: TRBV7-2; len: 15; abundance: NA; j_gene: TRBJ2-7; CDR3aa: CASRLQNRGHYEQYF; CDR3nt: TGTGCCAGCAGACTACAGAACAGGGGGCACTACGAGCAGTACTTC
d_gene: NA; v_gene: TRBV7-9; len: 16; abundance: NA; j_gene: TRBJ1-4; CDR3aa: CASSSRGLTGDEKLFF; CDR3nt: TGTGCCAGCAGCTCCAGGGGCCTAACGGGGGATGAAAAACTGTTTTTT
d_gene: NA; v_gene: TRBV5-1; len: 20; abundance: few; j_gene: TRBJ1-2; CDR3aa: CASSSPSLRQVSTEGYGYTF; CDR3nt: TGCGCCAGCAGCTCGCCAAGCCTTCGACAGGTTTCAACTGAGGGCTATGGCTACACCTTC